This entry describes one T cell receptor beta chain. Some clones are missing from TCRdb's copy, which holds only in-frame ones; the method was immunoSEQ multiplex PCR. In the table there are some 640,000 clones, around 87% of which are singletons. This sample is drawn from a study of shared T cell receptors in the human thymus. The J segment lost 3 bases and the V segment lost 4 bases, leaving 14 bases of the junction unmatched. This CDR3 spans 18 amino acids. CDR1 is SGHRS and CDR2 is YFSETQ in the germline V gene. These data also formed part of another study, on human thymus T cells.

This chain uses TRBV5-1 with TRBJ2-7, with 12 positions matching TRBD2. The material sequenced was thymocytes. This TCR was sampled from a boy in the first two years of life with a congenital heart defect. The CDR3, as DNA: TGCGCCAGCAGCCGGACCCTTCCCTCTAGCGGGAGGGTCTACGAGCAGTACTTC. This encodes CASSRTLPSSGRVYEQYF.